The 25 T cell receptor beta chains below were found in one sample sequenced in a study of T cell responses to AZD1222 COVID-19 vaccine. Here immunoSEQ multiplex PCR was the method, and the copy in TCRdb shows in-frame clones only, minus some. The repertoire holds roughly 260,000 clones, with approximately 93% as singletons. Here the sequenced sample was peripheral blood, taken on day 0 of AZD1222 vaccination. The receptors come from an adult in good health.

V and J are TRBV28 and TRBJ2-3, with TRBD1 as a possible D gene (6 bases). CDR1 MDHEN and CDR2 SYDVKM come from the germline V gene. Deletions cut 2 bases from V and 4 bases from J, with 19 bases between. The CDR3 runs 17 residues. CDR3 coding DNA: TGTGCCAGCAGTTTAAGCAGGGGATTAGTAGGGGCAGATACGCAGTATTTT. Translation: CASSLSRGLVGADTQYF.

This clone was counted a few times. The chain recombines TRBV27 with TRBJ2-7, with 9 bases that match TRBD1. This CDR3 has 14 amino acids. Trimming at V came to 3 bases and at J to 5 bases, leaving 5 bases not matched to a gene. Germline loops: CDR1 MNHEY, CDR2 SMNVEV (reference sequence). CDR3 coding DNA: TGTGCCAGCAGTTTCGGACAGGGGATGAACGAGCAGTACTTC. Protein sequence: CASSFGQGMNEQYF.

This clone appeared once. The chain is built from TRBV7-2 and TRBJ1-1, with 7 bases matching TRBD1. Unmatched junction bases numbered 5, after V lost 8 bases and J lost 2 bases. This CDR3 has 13 amino acids. Looked up from germline, CDR1 is SGHTA and CDR2 is FQGNSA. The CDR3 sequence: CASAGTVNTEAFF. The CDR3 bases are TGTGCCAGCGCCGGGACAGTTAACACTGAAGCTTTCTTT.

The CDR3 sequence is CASSLALVDILDEQYF. For the CDR3, the DNA is TGTGCCAGCAGCTTAGCGCTGGTGGACATCCTCGACGAGCAGTACTTC. This chain links TRBV7-9 with TRBJ2-7; maybe TRBD1 (5 bases). The CDR3 runs to 16 residues. CDR1 SEHNR and CDR2 FQNEAQ come from the germline V gene (reference sequence). Trimming cost V 0 bases and J 5 bases, with 17 bases left between them.

The J gene is TRBJ1-2, the V gene TRBV7-2; 10 bases map to TRBD1. The ends lost 3 bases at V and 1 base at J; junction bases unmatched: 2. CDR1 and CDR2 from the germline V gene are SGHTA and FQGNSA. This CDR3 spans 15 amino acids. The CDR3 region is CASSLGTGVNYGYTF. The CDR3 DNA reads TGTGCCAGCAGCTTGGGGACAGGGGTTAACTATGGCTACACCTTC.

The V gene is TRBV28, the J gene TRBJ1-5; D might be TRBD1 (5 bases). Trimming left V 0 bases short and J 6 bases short, with 9 bases between. Germline-derived CDR1 and CDR2 are MDHEN and SYDVKM. The CDR3 sequence is 14 residues long. The DNA for the CDR3 is TGTGCCAGCAGTTTATGGGGCGGGGGTCAGCCCCAGCATTTT. This sequence encodes CASSLWGGGQPQHF.

This chain joins TRBV7-2 and TRBJ2-6; D gene unclear. V dropped 2 bases and J dropped 2 bases, with 7 bases sitting between them. The V gene's germline CDR1 is SGHTA and CDR2 FQGNSA. This CDR3 region has 15 residues. The CDR3 here is CASSLMVTGANVLTF. In DNA form, the CDR3 reads TGTGCCAGCAGCTTAATGGTTACTGGGGCCAACGTCCTGACTTTC.

The CDR3 nucleotides read TGTGCCAGCAGCCAAGATCGGGGGGGCTTTACCGGGGAGCTGTTTTTT. Protein sequence: CASSQDRGGFTGELFF. V is TRBV3-1 (or the pseudogene TRBV3-2) and J is TRBJ2-2, with 8 nucleotides matching TRBD2. The germline V gene encodes CDR1 LGHDT and CDR2 YNNKEL (reference sequence). Unmatched junction bases numbered 5, after V lost 0 bases and J lost 5 bases. The CDR3 spans 16 residues.

The rearrangement links TRBV2 to TRBJ2-3; TRBD2 agrees at 11 bases. The CDR3 sequence is 12 residues long. CDR1 SNHLY and CDR2 FYNNEI come from the germline V gene. V lost 6 bases, J lost 15 bases, and 8 bases stayed unmatched. CDR3 residues: CASSPLAGGEYF. Written as DNA, the CDR3 is TGTGCCAGCAGCCCGTTAGCGGGGGGGGAATATTTT.

CDR3 nucleotide sequence: TGTGCCAGCAGCCAAGAGGTAGCGGGGGGGCAGTTCTTC. Amino acid sequence: CASSQEVAGGQFF. This chain joins TRBV3-1 (or the pseudogene TRBV3-2) and TRBJ2-1, with TRBD2 matching 10 bases. With 0 bases clipped from V and 12 bases from J, the junction kept 2 bases outside the gene matches. Germline CDR1 reads LGHDT; CDR2 reads YNNKEL (reference sequence). The CDR3 spans 13 residues.

CDR3 sequence (DNA): TGCGCCAGCAGCCGCAGGGAAGGAGGCTACACCTTC. Its protein product is CASSRREGGYTF. The chain joins TRBV4-1 to TRBJ1-2, with D possibly TRBD1 on 5 matching bases. With 4 bases removed from V and 8 bases from J, the gap between germline ends came to 11 bases. The germline gives CDR1 MGHRA, CDR2 YSYEKL. This CDR3 contains 12 residues.

This clone was seen a single time. The chain has TRBV14 and TRBJ2-5, with a tentative D call TRBD1 (6 bases). The V end was cut by 4 bases, the J end by 0 bases, with 9 bases between. Germline V gives CDR1 SGHDN, CDR2 FVKESK. The CDR3 is 14 residues long. CDR3 protein: CASSPRDNQETQYF. CDR3 nucleotide sequence: TGTGCCAGCAGCCCCCGGGACAACCAAGAGACCCAGTACTTC.

The J gene is TRBJ1-3, the V gene TRBV18; TRBD1 matches at 7 bases. The CDR3 contains 15 residues. The germline CDR1 and CDR2 sequences are KGHSH and LQKENI. Unmatched junction bases numbered 2, after V lost 3 bases and J lost 0 bases. The CDR3 reads CASSPGQLSGNTIYF. The CDR3 DNA sequence: TGTGCCAGCTCACCGGGACAGCTCTCTGGAAACACCATATATTTT.

CDR3 protein: CATPTEGNYGYTF. The CDR3 nucleotides read TGTGCCACCCCGACAGAGGGGAACTATGGCTACACCTTC. This chain joins TRBV6-5 and TRBJ1-2; possible D gene TRBD1, 5 bases. The germline V and J ends were trimmed by 10 bases and 2 bases, with 14 bases remaining between them. CDR1 and CDR2 from the germline V gene are MNHEY and SVGAGI. CDR3 length: 13 amino acids.

V and J are TRBV7-3 and TRBJ2-1; 11 nucleotides match TRBD2. The trim removed 3 bases at V and 5 bases at J, leaving 3 bases unmatched. Germline CDR1 SGHTA, CDR2 FQGTGA. The CDR3 has 15 amino acids. Here the CDR3 reads CASSFSGGAHNEQFF. The CDR3, as DNA: TGTGCCAGCAGCTTTAGCGGGGGGGCCCACAATGAGCAGTTCTTC.

V usage is TRBV18 and J usage is TRBJ2-3; no clear D gene. The CDR3 has 12 amino acids. V gave up 4 bases and J gave up 0 bases, with 2 bases separating them. Germline V gene lookup returns CDR1 KGHSH and CDR2 LQKENI. CDR3 residues: CASSRSTDTQYF. The CDR3 coding sequence is TGTGCCAGCTCACGAAGCACAGATACGCAGTATTTT.

The chain combines TRBV7-2 with TRBJ2-5; D is undetermined. Deletions cut 1 base from V and 0 bases from J, with 3 bases between. The CDR3 contains 13 residues. Germline CDR1 reads SGHTA; CDR2 reads FQGNSA. CDR3 residues: CASSLGYQETQYF. The CDR3 DNA sequence: TGTGCCAGCAGCTTAGGGTACCAAGAGACCCAGTACTTC.

The rearrangement joins TRBV2 to TRBJ2-5; no firm D call. Germline V lookup: CDR1 SNHLY, CDR2 FYNNEI. The CDR3 extends over 13 amino acids. Trimming took off 3 bases at V and 5 bases at J, with 10 bases between the two ends. CDR3 amino acids: CASSENMDETQYF. The DNA for the CDR3 is TGTGCCAGCAGTGAGAATATGGATGAGACCCAGTACTTC.

V and J are TRBV7-9 and TRBJ2-7, with TRBD1 as a possible D gene (5 bases). The V end lost 5 bases, the J end lost 3 bases, and 11 bases lay between the germline ends. CDR3 size: 13 residues. CDR1 and CDR2 (germline): SEHNR, FQNEAQ (reference sequence). The CDR3 here is CASSPRDHYEQYF. In DNA, the CDR3 is TGTGCCAGCAGCCCCAGGGATCACTACGAGCAGTACTTC.

The gene calls are TRBV9 and TRBJ2-3, with 10 bases that match TRBD2. V lost 0 bases to trimming and J lost 3 bases; unmatched junction nucleotides: 4. Germline lookup yields CDR1 SGDLS and CDR2 YYNGEE. This CDR3 comprises 16 residues. Written as DNA, the CDR3 is TGTGCCAGCAGCGTAGTTCCTAGCGGGAGAACAGATACGCAGTATTTT. Protein: CASSVVPSGRTDTQYF.

The chain is built from TRBV2 and TRBJ1-5; 9 positions match TRBD1. This CDR3 spans 14 amino acids. Germline trimming cut 6 bases from V and 5 bases from J; bases unmatched to any gene: 5. Germline V gives CDR1 SNHLY, CDR2 FYNNEI. The CDR3 DNA follows: TGTGCCAGCAGCTTACAGGGGGCGGATCAGCCCCAGCATTTT. Protein: CASSLQGADQPQHF.

This clone has only a few counts. V is TRBV5-4 and J is TRBJ2-6; D might be TRBD1 (6 bases). The CDR3 has 14 residues. Germline CDR1 is SGHNT and CDR2 is YYREEE (reference sequence). With 2 bases removed from V and 8 bases from J, the gap between germline ends came to 11 bases. The CDR3 DNA follows: TGTGCCAGCAGCTTCCCCGGGACAACCAACGTCCTGACTTTC. This translates into CASSFPGTTNVLTF.

This chain joins TRBV14 and TRBJ1-2, with D unresolved. The V and J ends lost 1 base and 4 bases respectively, with 7 bases between them. Germline assignment: CDR1 SGHDN and CDR2 FVKESK. CDR3 length: 13 amino acids. The CDR3 spells CASSQVEPYGYTF. CDR3 sequence (DNA): TGTGCCAGCAGCCAAGTGGAACCCTATGGCTACACCTTC.

DNA of the CDR3: TGTGCCAGCATAGGGTATAATTCACCCCTCCACTTT. It yields the protein CASIGYNSPLHF. This chain links TRBV2 with TRBJ1-6; D is undetermined. This CDR3 has 12 residues. Between the trimmed V and J ends, which lost 7 bases and 4 bases, there was a span of 5 bases. Germline CDR1 SNHLY, CDR2 FYNNEI.

The chain uses TRBV15 and TRBJ1-1; D is unresolved. The V and J ends lost 0 bases and 3 bases respectively, with 8 bases between them. Germline CDR1 reads LNHNV; CDR2 reads YYDKDF (reference sequence). The CDR3 is 14 residues long. The CDR3 coding sequence is TGTGCCACCAGCAGAGATAAGCGTGACACTGAAGCTTTCTTT. This encodes CATSRDKRDTEAFF.